This T cell receptor beta chain emerged from a study of cytomegalovirus exposure and HLA in healthy donors. This CDR3 region has 19 residues. Germline CDR1 and CDR2: SNHLY and FYNNEI. With V trimmed by 2 bases and J by 7 bases, 21 bases remained unmatched. The PCR used 60 Vbeta and 13 Jbeta primers. Data came from immunoSEQ multiplex PCR; TCRdb stores just in-frame clones and leaves some out. The table shows around 36,000 clones, with 86% occurring only once. The sequence derives from a woman aged 40 to 50 in good health and CMV-seropositive. The V gene is TRBV2, the J gene TRBJ2-5, with TRBD1 matching 8 bases. The sample taken for sequencing was PBMCs. The CDR3 DNA reads as TGTGCCAGCAGTGAACGAGCCCTCCACTCCGCAGGGGGCTGGGTGACCCAGTACTTC. This encodes CASSERALHSAGGWVTQYF.